Following are 18 T cell receptor beta chains from one sample sequenced in a study of CD8 T cells in Susac syndrome. cDNA came from around 0.5 to 1 ug RNA primed by random hexamers. One entry per CDR3 protein, called by TCRdb with MiXCR from the immunoSEQ multiplex PCR reads. The sample records 140,000 or so distinct CDR3 sequences, 90% to 96% being singletons. Material for sequencing was CD4+ T cells from PBMCs. These TCRs come from a human donor with Susac syndrome.

This chain uses TRBV20-1 with TRBJ1-1; no reliable D call. The CDR3 is 14 residues long. Trimming cost V 3 bases and J 0 bases, with 11 bases left between them. The V gene's germline CDR1 is DFQATT and CDR2 SNEGSKA (reference sequence). The CDR3 region has the DNA TGCAGTGCTAGGCCAGGTGGGGTGAACACTGAAGCTTTCTTT. Translated: CSARPGGVNTEAFF.

Only a few counts were recorded for this clonotype. The V gene is TRBV5-6, the J gene TRBJ1-1; D not resolved. The V gene's germline CDR1 is SGHDT and CDR2 YYEEEE. This CDR3 is 13 amino acids long. With 5 bases removed from V and 1 base from J, the gap between germline ends came to 9 bases. In DNA, the CDR3 is TGTGCCAGCAGTTTAGGTCCGAACACTGAAGCTTTCTTT. Encoded protein: CASSLGPNTEAFF.

This rearrangement joins TRBV4-2 to TRBJ1-4, with 8 bases matching TRBD1. The germline CDR1 and CDR2 sequences are LGHNA and YNFKEQ. V was clipped by 3 bases and J by 7 bases; unmatched bases: 7. This CDR3 spans 15 amino acids. CDR3 sequence: CASSQRQGTLEKLFF. For the CDR3, the DNA is TGTGCCAGCAGCCAGAGACAGGGGACACTTGAAAAACTGTTTTTT.

V usage is TRBV12-3 or TRBV12-4 and J usage is TRBJ1-2, with 8 bases that match TRBD1. V was pared by 6 bases and J by 0 bases, with 12 bases of the junction left unmatched. The CDR3 loop spans 17 amino acids. CDR3 bases: TGTGCCAGCAGAGGCGGACAGGGATTCTCTACTAACTATGGCTACACCTTC. It yields the protein CASRGGQGFSTNYGYTF.

J is TRBJ2-7 and V is TRBV5-5; TRBD1 matches 7 bases. This CDR3 has 13 amino acids. CDR1 and CDR2 from the germline V gene are SGHKS and YYEKEE (reference sequence). V was pared by 2 bases and J by 2 bases, with 1 base of the junction left unmatched. CDR3 in DNA: TGTGCCAGCAGCTTTCAGGGGGCCTACGAGCAGTACTTC. Encoded protein: CASSFQGAYEQYF.

The chain is built from TRBV12-3 or TRBV12-4 and TRBJ2-5; the D gene is possibly TRBD1 (6 bases). This CDR3 is 12 amino acids long. The ends were cut back, 3 bases at V and 6 bases at J, with 8 bases in the middle. The CDR3 DNA is TGTGCCAGCAGTTTTGGGGGCAAGACCCAGTACTTC. Its protein product is CASSFGGKTQYF.

The V call is TRBV4-1, the J call TRBJ1-6; D ambiguous. Germline V gene lookup returns CDR1 MGHRA and CDR2 YSYEKL. V dropped 1 base and J dropped 0 bases, with 10 bases sitting between them. CDR3 length: 17 amino acids. For the CDR3, the DNA is TGCGCCAGCAGCCAAGTCGCTGTGAGCTCCTATAATTCACCCCTCCACTTT. It translates to CASSQVAVSSYNSPLHF.

This chain joins TRBV28 and TRBJ2-2; 10 bases line up with TRBD2. The J segment lost 4 bases and the V segment lost 4 bases, leaving 12 bases of the junction unmatched. From germline, CDR1 is MDHEN and CDR2 SYDVKM. CDR3 length: 18 amino acids. The CDR3 DNA sequence: TGTGCCAGCAGTTCCCCCCAAGCGGGAGGGCGGATCACCGGGGAGCTGTTTTTT. It is translated as CASSSPQAGGRITGELFF.

Of note for this clonotype: Germline and junction disagree at one end, which may indicate a read error. The V gene is TRBV6-5, the J gene TRBJ2-3; no definite D call. CDR3 length equals 15 residues. Germline values: CDR1 MNHEY, CDR2 SVGAGI. The CDR3 region is CASSYGQITTDTQCF. The DNA of the CDR3 is TGTGCCAGCAGTTACGGCCAAATAACCACAGATACGCAGTGTTTT.

CDR3 protein: CASSLGGRWGYTF. CDR3 bases: TGTGCCAGCAGTTTGGGCGGCCGGTGGGGCTACACCTTC. J is TRBJ1-2 and V is TRBV28, with D uncertain. The CDR3 has 13 amino acids. The V gene's germline CDR1 is MDHEN and CDR2 SYDVKM. The V and J ends lost 3 bases and 8 bases respectively, with 13 bases between them.

The gene calls are TRBV9 and TRBJ2-7; D is undetermined. Germline CDR1 and CDR2: SGDLS and YYNGEE. Trimming cost V 3 bases and J 6 bases, with 16 bases left between them. The CDR3 sequence is 14 residues long. The CDR3 region is CASSATPKGVEQYF. The DNA for the CDR3 is TGTGCCAGCAGCGCAACTCCCAAAGGTGTCGAGCAGTACTTC. Full variable domain (remainder filled in from reference TRBV9 and TRBJ2-7): DSGVTQTPKHLITATGQRVTLRCSPRSGDLSVYWYQQSLDQGLQFLIQYYNGEERAKGNILERFSAQQFPDLHSELNLSSLELGDSALYFCASSATPKGVEQYFGPGTRLTVT.

The genes are TRBV5-4 and TRBJ1-2; perhaps TRBD1 as D (5 bases). Germline assignment: CDR1 SGHNT and CDR2 YYREEE (reference sequence). The ends were cut back, 3 bases at V and 0 bases at J, with 6 bases in the middle. The CDR3 contains 13 residues. In DNA, the CDR3 is TGTGCCAGCAGCTCGACAGCTAACTATGGCTACACCTTC. Protein: CASSSTANYGYTF.

The chain combines TRBV15 with TRBJ1-2; D is possibly TRBD1 (5 bases). The CDR3 contains 15 residues. V was shortened by 2 bases and J by 6 bases, with 16 bases between the two germline ends. The V gene's germline CDR1 is LNHNV and CDR2 YYDKDF (reference sequence). CDR3 DNA sequence: TGTGCCACCAGCAGAACAGGCAGGGAGACTCATGGCTACACCTTC. It encodes CATSRTGRETHGYTF.

This sequence joins TRBV5-1 and TRBJ1-1, with D possibly matching TRBD1 (5 bases). V was trimmed by 3 bases and J by 5 bases, leaving 14 bases between them. There are 14 residues in the CDR3. The V gene's germline CDR1 is SGHRS and CDR2 YFSETQ. In DNA form, the CDR3 reads TGCGCCAGCAGCTCTGCTCCTGACAGAACTGAAGCTTTCTTT. Translated: CASSSAPDRTEAFF.

The chain links TRBV20-1 to TRBJ2-5, with D perhaps matching TRBD2 (7 bases). Germline assignment: CDR1 DFQATT and CDR2 SNEGSKA (reference sequence). The CDR3 has 13 amino acids. Deletions cut 6 bases from V and 4 bases from J, with 15 bases between. For the CDR3, the DNA is TGCAGTGCGACGCCCGGGGGGCCAGAGACCCAGTACTTC. It codes for CSATPGGPETQYF.

The rearrangement joins TRBV24-1 to TRBJ2-3, with D uncertain. The germline V and J ends were trimmed by 6 bases and 0 bases, with 9 bases remaining between them. The CDR3 covers 14 residues. Per the germline V gene, CDR1 is KGHDR and CDR2 is SFDVKD. The CDR3 bases are TGTGCCACCAGTTCTACGGTCAGCACAGATACGCAGTATTTT. Its translation: CATSSTVSTDTQYF.

This clonotype was recorded once. The gene calls are TRBV20-1 and TRBJ1-2; 9 bases agree with TRBD1. V lost 5 bases and J lost 7; bases outside the gene matches: 5. The germline CDR1 and CDR2 sequences are DFQATT and SNEGSKA (reference sequence). This CDR3 has 12 residues. CDR3 bases: TGCAGTGCTGGACAGGGGACGGGTGGCTACACCTTC. As protein: CSAGQGTGGYTF.

The gene calls are TRBV5-1 and TRBJ2-1; TRBD2 matches 7 bases. This CDR3 is built from 17 residues. Trimming cost V 0 bases and J 3 bases; bases outside gene matches: 9. Germline V gene sequence: CDR1 SGHRS, CDR2 YFSETQ. Here the CDR3 DNA reads TGCGCCAGCAGCTTGGTGTTGCGGGGGAATGACTACAATGAGCAGTTCTTC. It encodes CASSLVLRGNDYNEQFF.